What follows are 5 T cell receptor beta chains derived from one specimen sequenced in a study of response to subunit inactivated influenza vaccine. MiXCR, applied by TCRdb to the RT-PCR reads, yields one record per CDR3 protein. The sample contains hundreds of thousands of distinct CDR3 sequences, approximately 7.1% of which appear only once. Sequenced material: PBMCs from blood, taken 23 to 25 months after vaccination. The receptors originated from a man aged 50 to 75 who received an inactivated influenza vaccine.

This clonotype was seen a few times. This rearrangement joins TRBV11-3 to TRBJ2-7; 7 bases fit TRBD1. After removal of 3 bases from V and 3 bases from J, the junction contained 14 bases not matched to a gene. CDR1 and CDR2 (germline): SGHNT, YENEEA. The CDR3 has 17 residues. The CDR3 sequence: CASSFGSLGQHFYEQYF. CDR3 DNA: TGTGCCAGCAGCTTCGGATCTCTGGGACAGCATTTCTACGAGCAGTACTTC. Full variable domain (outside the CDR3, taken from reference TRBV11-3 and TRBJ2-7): EAGVVQSPRYKIIEKKQPVAFWCNPISGHNTLYWYLQNLGQGPELLIRYENEEAVDDSQLPKDRFSAERLKGVDSTLKIQPAELGDSAVYLCASSFGSLGQHFYEQYFGPGTRLTVT.

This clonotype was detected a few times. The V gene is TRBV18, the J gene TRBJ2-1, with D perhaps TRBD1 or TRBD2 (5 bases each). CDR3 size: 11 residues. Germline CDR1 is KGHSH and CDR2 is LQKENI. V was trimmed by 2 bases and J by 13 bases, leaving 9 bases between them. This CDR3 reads CASSPARDQFF. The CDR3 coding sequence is TGTGCCAGCTCACCAGCCAGGGACCAGTTCTTC.

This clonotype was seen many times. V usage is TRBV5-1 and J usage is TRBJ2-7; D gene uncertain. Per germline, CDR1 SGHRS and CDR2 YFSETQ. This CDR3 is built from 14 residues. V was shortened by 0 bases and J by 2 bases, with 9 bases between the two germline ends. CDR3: CASSLAARAYEQYF. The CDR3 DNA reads TGCGCCAGCAGCTTGGCGGCCAGAGCCTACGAGCAGTACTTC.

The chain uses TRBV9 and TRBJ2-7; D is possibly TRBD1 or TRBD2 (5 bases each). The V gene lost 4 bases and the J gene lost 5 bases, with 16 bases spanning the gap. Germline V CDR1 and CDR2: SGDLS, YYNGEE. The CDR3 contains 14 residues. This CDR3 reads CASSTGSRGDEQYF. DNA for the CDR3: TGTGCCAGCAGCACCGGGTCCCGAGGGGACGAGCAGTACTTC.

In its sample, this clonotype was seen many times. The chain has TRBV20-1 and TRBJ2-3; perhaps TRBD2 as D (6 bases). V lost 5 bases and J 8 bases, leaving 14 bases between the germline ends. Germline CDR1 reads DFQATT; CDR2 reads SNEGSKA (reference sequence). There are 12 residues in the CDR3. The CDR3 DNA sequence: TGCAGTGCTCTCCCACGGGGAGGTACGCAGTATTTT. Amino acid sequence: CSALPRGGTQYF.